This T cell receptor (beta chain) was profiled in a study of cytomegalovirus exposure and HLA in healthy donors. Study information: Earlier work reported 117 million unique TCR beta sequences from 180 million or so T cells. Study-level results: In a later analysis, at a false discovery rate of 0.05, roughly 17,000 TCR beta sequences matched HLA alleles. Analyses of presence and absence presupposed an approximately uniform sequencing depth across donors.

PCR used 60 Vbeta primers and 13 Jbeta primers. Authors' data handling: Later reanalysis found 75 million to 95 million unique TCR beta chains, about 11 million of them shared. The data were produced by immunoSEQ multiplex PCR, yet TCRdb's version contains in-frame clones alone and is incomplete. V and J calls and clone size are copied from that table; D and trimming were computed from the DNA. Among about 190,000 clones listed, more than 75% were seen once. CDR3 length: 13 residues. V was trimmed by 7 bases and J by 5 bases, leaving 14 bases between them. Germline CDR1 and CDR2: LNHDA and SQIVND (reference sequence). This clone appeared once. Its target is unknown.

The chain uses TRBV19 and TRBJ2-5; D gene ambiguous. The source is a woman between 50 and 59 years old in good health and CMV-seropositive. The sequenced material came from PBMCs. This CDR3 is CASTTTSEETQYF. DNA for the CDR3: TGTGCCAGTACTACGACCAGCGAGGAGACCCAGTACTTC.